This T cell receptor (beta chain) was recorded in a study of spatial heterogeneity in lung cancer. V was pared by 8 bases and J by 6 bases, with 5 bases of the junction left unmatched. The germline V gene encodes CDR1 LGHDT and CDR2 YNNKEL (reference sequence). The CDR3 has 12 residues. Time point in this sample: sample taken at primary tumor resection. Tumor, nontumor lung or frozen PBMC supplied whole RNA that was sequenced unsorted. This clonotype appeared many times. TCRdb processed the 5' RACE reads anew with MiXCR; each CDR3 protein has one entry. The table records about 39,000 distinct CDR3 sequences, roughly 3% of them present only once.

The receptor was derived from a male donor with early-stage non-small cell lung cancer. The chain recombines TRBV3-1 with TRBJ1-1, with 8 bases fitting TRBD1. The specimen was normal lung tissue next to the tumor, collected at surgery. The CDR3 loop is CASQQGEAEAFF. The CDR3 coding sequence is TGTGCCAGCCAACAGGGGGAGGCTGAAGCTTTCTTT.